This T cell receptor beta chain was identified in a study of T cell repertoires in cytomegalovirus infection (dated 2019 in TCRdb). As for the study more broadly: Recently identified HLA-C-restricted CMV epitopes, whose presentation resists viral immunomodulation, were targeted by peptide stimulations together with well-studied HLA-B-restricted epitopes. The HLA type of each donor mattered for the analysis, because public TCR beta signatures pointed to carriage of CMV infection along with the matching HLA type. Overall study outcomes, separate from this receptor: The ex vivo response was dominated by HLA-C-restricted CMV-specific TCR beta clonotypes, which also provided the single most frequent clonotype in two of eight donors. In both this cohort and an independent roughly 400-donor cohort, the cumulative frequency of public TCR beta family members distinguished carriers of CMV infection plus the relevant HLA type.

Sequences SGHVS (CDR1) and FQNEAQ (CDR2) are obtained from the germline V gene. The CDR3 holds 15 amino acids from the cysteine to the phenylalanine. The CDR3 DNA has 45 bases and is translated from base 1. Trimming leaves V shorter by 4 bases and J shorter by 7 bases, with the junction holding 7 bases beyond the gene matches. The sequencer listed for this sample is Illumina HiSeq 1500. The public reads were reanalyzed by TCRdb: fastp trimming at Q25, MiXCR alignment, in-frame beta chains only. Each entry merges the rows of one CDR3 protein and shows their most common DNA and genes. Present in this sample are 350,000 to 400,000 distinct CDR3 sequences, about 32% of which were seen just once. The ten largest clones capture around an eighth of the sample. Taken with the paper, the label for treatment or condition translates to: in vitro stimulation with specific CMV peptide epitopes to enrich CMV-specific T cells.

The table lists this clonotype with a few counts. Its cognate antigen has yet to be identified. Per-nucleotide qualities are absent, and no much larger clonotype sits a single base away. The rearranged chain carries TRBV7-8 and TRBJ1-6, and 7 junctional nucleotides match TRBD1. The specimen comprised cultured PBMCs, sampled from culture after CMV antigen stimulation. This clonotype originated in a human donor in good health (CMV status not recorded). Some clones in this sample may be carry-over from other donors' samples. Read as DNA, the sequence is TGTGCCAGCAGCTGGCGGGACAGAGACAATTCACCCCTCCACTTT. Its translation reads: CASSWRDRDNSPLHF.